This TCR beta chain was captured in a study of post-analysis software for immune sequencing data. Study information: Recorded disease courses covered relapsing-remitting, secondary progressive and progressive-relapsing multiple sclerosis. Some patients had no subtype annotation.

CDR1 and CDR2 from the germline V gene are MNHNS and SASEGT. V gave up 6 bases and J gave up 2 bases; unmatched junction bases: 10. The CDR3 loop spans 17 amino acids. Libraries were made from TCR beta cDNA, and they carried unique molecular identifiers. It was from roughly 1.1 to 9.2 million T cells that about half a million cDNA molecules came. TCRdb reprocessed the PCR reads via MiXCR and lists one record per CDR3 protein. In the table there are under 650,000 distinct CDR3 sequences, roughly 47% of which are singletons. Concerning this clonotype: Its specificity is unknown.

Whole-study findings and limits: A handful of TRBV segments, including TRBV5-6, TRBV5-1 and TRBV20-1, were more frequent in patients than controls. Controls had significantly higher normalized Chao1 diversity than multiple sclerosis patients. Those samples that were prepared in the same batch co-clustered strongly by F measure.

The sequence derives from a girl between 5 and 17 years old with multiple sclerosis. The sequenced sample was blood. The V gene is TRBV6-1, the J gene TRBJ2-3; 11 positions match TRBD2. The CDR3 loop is CASSQAGLAGITDTQYF. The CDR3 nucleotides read TGTGCCAGCAGCCAAGCAGGACTAGCGGGCATCACAGATACGCAGTATTTT.